The clone carrying this T cell receptor beta chain is classed as medium-sized by frequency. Its antigen is still unknown. This sample is drawn from a study of CD8 T cells in cerebrospinal fluid in Alzheimer's disease. Findings and caveats of the study: Compared with controls, mild cognitive impairment or Alzheimer's disease patients showed higher maximum CSF clone percentages.

For each CDR3 protein, TCRdb gives one entry from its re-call of the 10x single-cell sequencing reads, without DNA. This table lists about 1,100 distinct CDR3 sequences. The CDR3 covers 15 residues. Germline values: CDR1 MDHEN, CDR2 SYDVKM. The specimen was cerebrospinal fluid. The sequence came from a human donor with mild cognitive impairment. J is TRBJ2-5 and V is TRBV28; TCRdb gives TRBD2 as the D gene, but with no DNA this cannot be confirmed. CDR3: CASSSPPPAGETQYF.